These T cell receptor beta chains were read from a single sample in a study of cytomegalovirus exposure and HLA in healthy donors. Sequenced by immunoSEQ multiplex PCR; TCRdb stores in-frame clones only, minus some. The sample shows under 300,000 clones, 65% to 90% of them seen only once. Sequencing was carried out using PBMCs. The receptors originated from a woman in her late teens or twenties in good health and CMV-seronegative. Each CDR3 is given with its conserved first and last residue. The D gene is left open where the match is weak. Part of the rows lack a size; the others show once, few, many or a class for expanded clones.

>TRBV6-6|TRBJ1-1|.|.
TGTGCCAGCAGCCCACCCCGGGGGTTGTACACTGAAGCTTTCTTT
CASSPPRGLYTEAFF
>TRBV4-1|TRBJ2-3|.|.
TGCGCCAGCAGCCACCCGGCCCAGACAGGCACAGATACGCAGTATTTT
CASSHPAQTGTDTQYF
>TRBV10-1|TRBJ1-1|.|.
TGCGCCAGCAGCTCAGGGACAGAAGCTTTCTTT
CASSSGTEAFF
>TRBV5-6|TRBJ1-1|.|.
TGTGCCAGCAGCTTGGTAGGGGCTGTGCCTGAAGCTTTCTTT
CASSLVGAVPEAFF
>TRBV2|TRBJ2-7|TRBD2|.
TGTGCCAGCAGTGTTTCAGCCCAACCTGGACTAGCGGGGCACGAGCAGTACTTC
CASSVSAQPGLAGHEQYF
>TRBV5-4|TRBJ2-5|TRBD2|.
TGTGCCAGCACCCAGGGGATCAGCGGGGGCCAAGAGACCCAGTACTTC
CASTQGISGGQETQYF
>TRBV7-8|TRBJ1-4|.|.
TGTGCCAGCAGCGCCTCCGGGGCTAATGAAAAACTGTTTTTT
CASSASGANEKLFF
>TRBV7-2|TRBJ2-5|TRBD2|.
TGTGCCAGCAGCTTGTGGGAGGGCCGGGAGACCCAGTACTTC
CASSLWEGRETQYF
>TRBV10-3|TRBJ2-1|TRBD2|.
TGTGCCATCAGGGCGCTAGCGGGGGGGCTCGATGAGCAGTTCTTC
CAIRALAGGLDEQFF
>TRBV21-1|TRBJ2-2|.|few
TGTGCCAGCAGCAAAGGTGGGGACAGGGAGCCCGGGGAGCTGTTTTTT
CASSKGGDREPGELFF
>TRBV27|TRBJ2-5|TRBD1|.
TGTGCCAGCAGTGAGGACAGGGGGCAGGTAGAGACCCAGTACTTC
CASSEDRGQVETQYF
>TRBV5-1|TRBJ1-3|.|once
TGCGCCAGCAGCCGCTCGGGGGGAAGAAACACCATATATTTT
CASSRSGGRNTIYF
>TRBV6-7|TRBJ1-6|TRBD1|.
TGTGCCAGCAGCCTCGACAGGGGGAGTAATTCACCCCTCCACTTT
CASSLDRGSNSPLHF
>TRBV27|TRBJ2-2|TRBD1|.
TGTGCCAGCAGCGGACAGGGGGCGGCTCACGGGGAGCTGTTTTTT
CASSGQGAAHGELFF
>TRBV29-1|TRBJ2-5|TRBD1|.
TGCAGCGTGGACAGGGCGGGGAGGGAGACCCAGTACTTC
CSVDRAGRETQYF
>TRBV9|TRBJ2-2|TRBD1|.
TGTGCCAGCAGCGTCTACAGGGGCCAGAACACCGGGGAGCTGTTTTTT
CASSVYRGQNTGELFF
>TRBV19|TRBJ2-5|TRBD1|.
TGTGCCACCTGGGACAGGGGGCGAGGAGAGACCCAGTACTTC
CATWDRGRGETQYF
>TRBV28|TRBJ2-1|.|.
TGTGCCAGCAGTTTCGAGACTGATTACAATGAGCAGTTCTTC
CASSFETDYNEQFF
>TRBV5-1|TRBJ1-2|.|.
TGCGCCAGCAGCTTGTCACAGATCTATGGCTACACCTTC
CASSLSQIYGYTF
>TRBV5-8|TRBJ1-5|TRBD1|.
TGTGCCAGCAGCTTAAACGACAGGGTGAACAATCAGCCCCAGCATTTT
CASSLNDRVNNQPQHF
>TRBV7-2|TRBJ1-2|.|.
TGTGCCAGCAGCTTATTAATGAGGAACTTAGCTAACTATGGCTACACCTTC
CASSLLMRNLANYGYTF
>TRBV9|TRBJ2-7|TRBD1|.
TGTGCCAGCAGCGTTTCGGACAGGGGGCATGAGCAGTACTTC
CASSVSDRGHEQYF
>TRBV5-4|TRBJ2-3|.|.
TGTGCCAGCAGCTACCGGGAAACAGATACGCAGTATTTT
CASSYRETDTQYF
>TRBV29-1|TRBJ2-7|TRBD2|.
TGCAGCGTTGGGGGGAGGGTGACCTACGAGCAGTACTTC
CSVGGRVTYEQYF
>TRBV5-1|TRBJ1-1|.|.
TGCGCCAGCAGCGCGGACAGTTTGAACACTGAAGCTTTCTTT
CASSADSLNTEAFF
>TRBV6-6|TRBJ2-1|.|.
TGTGCCAGCACCCCCAGAAGCTACAATGAGCAGTTCTTC
CASTPRSYNEQFF
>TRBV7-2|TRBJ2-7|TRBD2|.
TGTGCCAGCAGCTTTGGGACTACTCTCTACGAGCAGTACTTC
CASSFGTTLYEQYF
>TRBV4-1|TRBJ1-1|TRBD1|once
TGCGCCAGCAGCCAAGTGGGACAGGGGACTCGAGACACTGAAGCTTTCTTT
CASSQVGQGTRDTEAFF
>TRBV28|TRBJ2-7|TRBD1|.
TGTGCCAGCACCTCACCGCAGGGGGTCTACGAGCAGTACTTC
CASTSPQGVYEQYF
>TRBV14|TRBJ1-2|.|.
TGTGCCAGCAGCCAAGATAGGCCAGGTGCTGGCTACACCTTC
CASSQDRPGAGYTF
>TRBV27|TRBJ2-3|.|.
TGTGCCAGCAGCCTCCTACCGTCCCCGAGGGATACGCAGTATTTT
CASSLLPSPRDTQYF
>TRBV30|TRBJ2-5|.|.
TGTGCCTGGAGTCCCTCCTCTCGGGGTGCAGAGACCCAGTACTTC
CAWSPSSRGAETQYF
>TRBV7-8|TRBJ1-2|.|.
TGTGCCAGCAGCTTCACAGGCTATGGCTACACCTTC
CASSFTGYGYTF
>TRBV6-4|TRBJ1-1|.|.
TGTGCCAGCAGTAGTTTGGCGGGGAGTGAAGCTTTCTTT
CASSSLAGSEAFF
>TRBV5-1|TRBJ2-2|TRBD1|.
TGCGCCAGCAGAGAGGGGGCGGAGAACACCGGGGAGCTGTTTTTT
CASREGAENTGELFF
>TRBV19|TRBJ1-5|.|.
TGTGCCAGTAGTAGACCCACAGTTAGCAATCAGCCCCAGCATTTT
CASSRPTVSNQPQHF
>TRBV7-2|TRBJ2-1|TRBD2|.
TGTGCCAGCAGCCCTCGAGTAGCGGGAAGGAATGAGCAGTTCTTC
CASSPRVAGRNEQFF
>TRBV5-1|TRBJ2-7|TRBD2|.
TGCGCCAGCAGCCCGATCAGGACTAGACCCGAGCAGTACTTC
CASSPIRTRPEQYF
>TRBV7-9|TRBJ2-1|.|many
TGTGCCAGCAGCCCCCCGACAGGGACTAATGAGCAGTTCTTC
CASSPPTGTNEQFF
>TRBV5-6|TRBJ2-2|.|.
TGTGCCAGCAGTCCCGGCCAGGGTTGGGGTGGGGAGCTGTTTTTT
CASSPGQGWGGELFF
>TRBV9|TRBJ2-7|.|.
TGTGCCAGCAGCGCAGGGACTGTTTTCGAGCAGTACTTC
CASSAGTVFEQYF
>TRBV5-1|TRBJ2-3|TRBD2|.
TGCGCCAGCAGCTTAGGGACTAGCGACCCAGATACGCAGTATTTT
CASSLGTSDPDTQYF
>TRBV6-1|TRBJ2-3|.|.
TGTGCCAGCCACCCGCGGCAGGGAACAGATACGCAGTATTTT
CASHPRQGTDTQYF
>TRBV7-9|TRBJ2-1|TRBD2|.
TGTGCCAGCAGCCCGGGAGGGACTAGTCGCTACAATGAGCAGTTCTTC
CASSPGGTSRYNEQFF
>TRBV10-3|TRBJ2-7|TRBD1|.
TGTGCCATCAGTGACGGGACAGGGAACGAGCAGTACTTC
CAISDGTGNEQYF
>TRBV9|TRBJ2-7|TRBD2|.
TGTGCCAGCAGCGTAGAGCTCGGGAGCGGGGAACACGAGCAGTACTTC
CASSVELGSGEHEQYF
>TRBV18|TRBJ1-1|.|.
TGTGCCCGCTCACGGGGGGGGGCTTCGAACACTGAAGCTTTCTTT
CARSRGGASNTEAFF
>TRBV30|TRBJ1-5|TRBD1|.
TGTGCCTGTGCACAGGGGGGGAGTCAGCCCCAGCATTTT
CACAQGGSQPQHF
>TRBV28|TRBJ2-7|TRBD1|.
TGTGCCAGCGGGTCGTACAGGGGGAGCTCCTACGAGCAGTACTTC
CASGSYRGSSYEQYF
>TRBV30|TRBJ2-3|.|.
TGTGCCTGGAGTGTAGGCGGGGCTGTTGATACGCAGTATTTT
CAWSVGGAVDTQYF
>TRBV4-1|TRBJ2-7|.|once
TGCGCCAGCAGACCATCGGGACTGCCAGATAGCTCCTACGAGCAGTACTTC
CASRPSGLPDSSYEQYF
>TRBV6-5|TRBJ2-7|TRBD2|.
TGTGCCAGCAGTTACGGTGGGGGGGGGAACTACGAGCAGTACTTC
CASSYGGGGNYEQYF
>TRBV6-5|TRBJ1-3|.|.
TGTGCCAGCAGTTACTCTCTCTCTGGAAACACCATATATTTT
CASSYSLSGNTIYF
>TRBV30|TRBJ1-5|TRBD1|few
TGTGCCTGGAAACCTTGGGCGCAGGGGGCAGATCAGCCCCAGCATTTT
CAWKPWAQGADQPQHF
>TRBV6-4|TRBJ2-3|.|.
TGTGCCAGCAGTGACGCCGGTGGCACAGATACGCAGTATTTT
CASSDAGGTDTQYF
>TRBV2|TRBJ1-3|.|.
TGTGCCAGCCGAGACTGGAGCTCTGGAAACACCATATATTTT
CASRDWSSGNTIYF
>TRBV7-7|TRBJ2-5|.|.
TGTGCCAGCAGCTTAGCGCATGACATACAAGAGACCCAGTACTTC
CASSLAHDIQETQYF
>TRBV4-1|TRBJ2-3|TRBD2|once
TGCGCCAGCAGCCAAGATAGGCTAGCGGGGATTAGCACAGATACGCAGTATTTT
CASSQDRLAGISTDTQYF